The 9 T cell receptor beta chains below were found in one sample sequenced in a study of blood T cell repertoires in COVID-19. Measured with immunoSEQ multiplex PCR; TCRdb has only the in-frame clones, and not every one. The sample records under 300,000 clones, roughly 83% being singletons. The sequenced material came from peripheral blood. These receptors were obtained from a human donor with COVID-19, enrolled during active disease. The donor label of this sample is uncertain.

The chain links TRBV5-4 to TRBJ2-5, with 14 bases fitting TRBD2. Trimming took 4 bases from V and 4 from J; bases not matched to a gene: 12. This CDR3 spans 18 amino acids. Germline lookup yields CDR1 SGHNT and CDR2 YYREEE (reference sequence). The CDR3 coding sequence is TGTGCCAGCAGCCTTGGACTAGCGGGAGGTCACGGCACAGAGACCCAGTACTTC. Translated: CASSLGLAGGHGTETQYF.

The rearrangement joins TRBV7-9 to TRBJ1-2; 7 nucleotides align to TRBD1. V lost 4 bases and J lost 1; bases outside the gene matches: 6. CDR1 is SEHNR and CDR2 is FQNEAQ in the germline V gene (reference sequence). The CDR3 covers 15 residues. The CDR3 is CASSSADRVNYGYTF. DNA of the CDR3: TGTGCCAGCAGCTCAGCCGACAGGGTTAACTATGGCTACACCTTC.

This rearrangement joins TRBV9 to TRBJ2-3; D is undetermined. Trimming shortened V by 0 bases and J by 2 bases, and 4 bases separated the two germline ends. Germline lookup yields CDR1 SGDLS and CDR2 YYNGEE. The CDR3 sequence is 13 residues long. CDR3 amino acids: CASSVASTDTQYF. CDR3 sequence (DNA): TGTGCCAGCAGCGTAGCCTCCACAGATACGCAGTATTTT.

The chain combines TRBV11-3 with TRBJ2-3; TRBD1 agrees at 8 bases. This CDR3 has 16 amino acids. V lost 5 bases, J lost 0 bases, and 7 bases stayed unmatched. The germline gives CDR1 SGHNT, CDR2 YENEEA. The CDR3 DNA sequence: TGTGCCAGCAGCCCTGGACAGGGATCCAGCACAGATACGCAGTATTTT. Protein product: CASSPGQGSSTDTQYF.

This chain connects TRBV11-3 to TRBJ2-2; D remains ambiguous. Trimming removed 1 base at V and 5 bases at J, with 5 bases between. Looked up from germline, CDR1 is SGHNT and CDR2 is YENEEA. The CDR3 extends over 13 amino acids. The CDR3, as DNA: TGTGCCAGCAGCTTAGGTCGTACCGGGGAGCTGTTTTTT. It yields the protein CASSLGRTGELFF. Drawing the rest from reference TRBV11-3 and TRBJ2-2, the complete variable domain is EAGVVQSPRYKIIEKKQPVAFWCNPISGHNTLYWYLQNLGQGPELLIRYENEEAVDDSQLPKDRFSAERLKGVDSTLKIQPAELGDSAVYLCASSLGRTGELFFGEGSRLTVL.

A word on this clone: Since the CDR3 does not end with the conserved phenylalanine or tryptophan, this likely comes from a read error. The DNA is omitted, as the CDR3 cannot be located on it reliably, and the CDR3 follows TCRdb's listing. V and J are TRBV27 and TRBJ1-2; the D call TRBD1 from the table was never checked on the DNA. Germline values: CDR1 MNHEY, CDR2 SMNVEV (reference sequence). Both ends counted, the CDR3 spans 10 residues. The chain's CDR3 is CASSLRQGMI.

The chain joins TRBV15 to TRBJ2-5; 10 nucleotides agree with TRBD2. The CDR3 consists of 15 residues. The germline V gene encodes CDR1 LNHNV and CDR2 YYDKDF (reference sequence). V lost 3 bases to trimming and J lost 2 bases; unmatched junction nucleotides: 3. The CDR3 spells CATSSRTSGQETQYF. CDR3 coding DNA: TGTGCCACCAGCAGCAGGACTAGCGGACAAGAGACCCAGTACTTC. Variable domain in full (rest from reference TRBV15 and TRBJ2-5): DAMVIQNPRYQVTQFGKPVTLSCSQTLNHNVMYWYQQKSSQAPKLLFHYYDKDFNNEADTPDNFQSRRPNTSFCFLDIRSPGLGDTAMYLCATSSRTSGQETQYFGPGTRLLVL.

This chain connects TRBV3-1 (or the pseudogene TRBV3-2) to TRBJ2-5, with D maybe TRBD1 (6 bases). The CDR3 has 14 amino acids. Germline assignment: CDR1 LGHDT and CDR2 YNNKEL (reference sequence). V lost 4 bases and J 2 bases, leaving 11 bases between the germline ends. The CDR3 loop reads CASSLPGHQETQYF. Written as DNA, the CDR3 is TGTGCCAGCAGCCTCCCGGGACATCAAGAGACCCAGTACTTC.

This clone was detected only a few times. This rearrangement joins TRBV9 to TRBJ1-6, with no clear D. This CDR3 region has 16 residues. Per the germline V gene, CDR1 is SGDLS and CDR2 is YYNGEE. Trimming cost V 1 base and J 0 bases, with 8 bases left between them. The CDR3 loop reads CASSVTGSSYNSPLHF. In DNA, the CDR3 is TGTGCCAGCAGCGTAACGGGAAGCTCCTATAATTCACCCCTCCACTTT.